The subject of this entry is one T cell receptor (beta chain). Its antigen remains unidentified. A multiplex PCR was run with 60 Vbeta primers and 13 Jbeta primers. TCRdb's table, derived via immunoSEQ multiplex PCR, lists solely in-frame clones and lacks some. The table records approximately 170,000 clones, roughly 88% of them present only once. The sample originates from a study of cytomegalovirus exposure and HLA in healthy donors. Overall study context: Early release data held 75 million to 90 million unique TCRs from HLA-typed donors.

Whole-study findings and limits: Listed as cytomegalovirus-associated were 164 TCR beta chains. Later on, an analysis found that several of the most significant clusters appeared to be linked to common viral pathogens, which included parvovirus B19.

Losses at the gene ends were 3 bases for V and 4 bases for J; bases not matched to a gene: 7. In germline, CDR1 is SGHDT, CDR2 YYEEEE. The CDR3 loop spans 16 amino acids. The study sampled nominally healthy donors, though unrecorded immune exposures were likely. The clonotype originates from a boy aged 2-9 years in good health and CMV-seronegative. Sequencing was carried out using PBMCs. The chain couples TRBV5-6 to TRBJ2-6; 7 bases line up with TRBD1. Here the CDR3 reads CASSSTGWEGANVLTF. As DNA, the CDR3 is TGTGCCAGCAGCTCGACAGGGTGGGAGGGGGCCAACGTCCTGACTTTC.